This T cell receptor beta chain came from a study of vaccination and CD4 T cells after COVID-19. The CDR3 contains 13 residues. CDR1 and CDR2 (germline): LNHDA, SQIVND (reference sequence). V was trimmed by 5 bases and J by 0 bases, leaving 7 bases between them. Researchers used the Oncomine TCR Beta short-read assay to sequence DNA from cultured CD4+ T cells. Genomic DNA was isolated from CD4+ T cells that had been cultured. One entry per CDR3 protein results from TCRdb running MiXCR on the PCR reads. The table lists under 25,000 distinct CDR3 sequences, 26% of them singletons, with roughly 10% in the top ten. Treatment given: approximately nine-day PBMC culture with coronavirus spike peptide pools or control peptides (ViraFEST assay). About this clonotype: The antigen is not known.

This TCR was sampled from a human donor with COVID-19. Source material: cultured CD4+ T cells from blood. V is TRBV19 and J is TRBJ1-1, with a possible D match to TRBD1 (5 bases). This CDR3 is CASSQGMNTEAFF. The CDR3 nucleotides read TGTGCCAGTAGTCAGGGCATGAACACTGAAGCTTTCTTT.